This T cell receptor (beta chain) was obtained from a study of T cells in Graves' hyperthyroidism and ophthalmopathy. Overall study context: The blood sample was taken at first diagnosis, before treatment began.

Concerning this clonotype: The antigen remains unidentified.

Every diagnosis used clinical symptoms, serum thyroxine and TRAb, thyroid ultrasound and orbital computed tomography. The CDR3 is 16 amino acids. Germline V gene sequence: CDR1 LNHDA, CDR2 SQIVND (reference sequence). Trimming removed 6 bases from V and 5 bases from J; junction bases left unmatched: 12. Study-wide findings and caveats: Clonotypes that were expanded in thyroid above 0.001 mostly appeared in blood too.

From RNA transcripts, TCR beta CDR3 regions were amplified. HTBI primers were employed in a first-round RT-PCR of the TCR CDR3. A single record per CDR3 protein comes from TCRdb applying MiXCR to the multiplex PCR reads. This table has around 480,000 distinct CDR3 sequences, around 15% appearing once. The V and J genes are TRBV19 and TRBJ2-1, with 8 bases aligning to TRBD2. The source is a woman under 30 with Graves' hyperthyroidism. Sequenced: blood. CDR3 region: CASRTQTAGVDNEQFF. The CDR3 region has the DNA TGTGCCAGTAGGACCCAAACAGCGGGAGTTGACAATGAGCAGTTCTTC. Complete variable domain (other parts from reference TRBV19 and TRBJ2-1): DGGITQSPKYLFRKEGQNVTLSCEQNLNHDAMYWYRQDPGQGLRLIYYSQIVNDFQKGDIAEGYSVSREKKESFPLTVTSAQKNPTAFYLCASRTQTAGVDNEQFFGPGTRLTVL.